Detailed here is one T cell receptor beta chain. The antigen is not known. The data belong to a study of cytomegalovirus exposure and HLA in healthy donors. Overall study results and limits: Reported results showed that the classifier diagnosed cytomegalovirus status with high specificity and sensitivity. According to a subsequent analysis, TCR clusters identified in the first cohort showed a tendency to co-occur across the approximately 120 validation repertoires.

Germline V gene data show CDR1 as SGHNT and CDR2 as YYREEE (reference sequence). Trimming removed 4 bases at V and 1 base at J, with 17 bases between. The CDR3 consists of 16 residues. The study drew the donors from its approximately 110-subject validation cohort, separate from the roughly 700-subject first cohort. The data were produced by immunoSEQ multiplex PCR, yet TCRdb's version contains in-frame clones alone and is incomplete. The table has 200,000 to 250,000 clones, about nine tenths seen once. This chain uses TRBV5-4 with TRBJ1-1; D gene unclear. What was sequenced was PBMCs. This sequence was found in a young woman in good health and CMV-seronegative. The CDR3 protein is CASSPSRQVGNTEAFF. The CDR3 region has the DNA TGTGCCAGCAGCCCTTCACGCCAGGTTGGGAACACTGAAGCTTTCTTT. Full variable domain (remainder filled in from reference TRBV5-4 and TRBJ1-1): ETGVTQSPTHLIKTRGQQVTLRCSSQSGHNTVSWYQQALGQGPQFIFQYYREEENGRGNFPPRFSGLQFPNYSSELNVNALELDDSALYLCASSPSRQVGNTEAFFGQGTRLTVV.